The rows below give T cell receptor beta chains drawn from one sample of a study of shared clonotypes between healthy human individuals. The repertoire was sequenced with immunoSEQ multiplex PCR; TCRdb's copy has only in-frame clones and lacks some. The table lists roughly 1,800,000 clones, about 95% of them singletons, with 1.2% in the top ten. Sequenced input: naive CD8+ T cells sorted from blood. The receptor source for this set is a man aged 18 to 29 in good health. CDR3s include the opening cysteine and the closing phenylalanine or tryptophan. Fields, in order: D gene, CDR3 length, V gene, clone size, J gene, CDR3 protein, CDR3 DNA. A D gene is named only where the DNA matches it firmly. The size of a clone is reported for some rows only, either as once, few or many, or as a class for expanded clones.

>-|11|TRBV19|once|TRBJ2-4
CASSTPDIQYF
TGTGCCAGTAGTACCCCGGACATTCAGTACTTC
>-|13|TRBV4-3|-|TRBJ2-7
CASSQGTDDKQYF
TGCGCCAGCAGCCAAGGGACAGATGACAAGCAGTACTTC
>TRBD1|14|TRBV7-2|-|TRBJ1-2
CASSPGQGFYGYTF
TGTGCCAGCAGCCCGGGACAGGGCTTTTATGGCTACACCTTC
>-|14|TRBV5-1|-|TRBJ2-7
CASSLAAYSYEQYF
TGCGCCAGCAGCTTGGCGGCCTACTCCTACGAGCAGTACTTC
>-|11|TRBV27|few|TRBJ2-7
CASSGSYEQYF
TGTGCCAGCAGCGGTTCCTACGAGCAGTACTTC
>-|15|TRBV21-1|-|TRBJ1-4
CASSEVTVGNEKLFF
TGTGCCAGCAGCGAAGTGACAGTTGGCAATGAAAAACTGTTTTTT
>TRBD2|15|TRBV14|-|TRBJ2-7
CASSSGTSVSYEQYF
TGTGCCAGCAGCTCCGGGACTAGCGTTTCCTACGAGCAGTACTTC
>TRBD1|17|TRBV27|once|TRBJ2-6
CASKPGQGFSGANVLTF
TGTGCCAGCAAACCGGGACAGGGGTTTTCTGGGGCCAACGTCCTGACTTTC
>TRBD2|14|TRBV5-4|-|TRBJ2-5
CASSLEAGDETQYF
TGTGCCAGCAGCTTGGAAGCGGGGGACGAGACCCAGTACTTC
>-|15|TRBV27|-|TRBJ1-2
CASSLSGGTAYGYTF
TGTGCCAGCAGTTTATCCGGGGGGACTGCATATGGCTACACCTTC
>-|13|TRBV27|-|TRBJ2-6
CASTRSGANVLTF
TGTGCCAGCACGCGCTCTGGGGCCAACGTCCTGACTTTC
>TRBD1|17|TRBV10-1|-|TRBJ2-3
CASSEADREVRTDTQYF
TGCGCCAGCAGTGAGGCGGACAGGGAGGTCCGGACAGATACGCAGTATTTT
>TRBD2|16|TRBV30|once|TRBJ2-5
CAWSVRASGFQETQYF
TGTGCCTGGAGTGTTCGGGCTAGCGGGTTCCAAGAGACCCAGTACTTC
>-|14|TRBV28|once|TRBJ1-5
CASRLEGGNQPQHF
TGTGCCAGCAGGCTAGAAGGGGGGAATCAGCCCCAGCATTTT
>TRBD1|14|TRBV29-1|-|TRBJ2-1
CSVEVDRVGNEQFF
TGCAGCGTTGAAGTGGACAGGGTAGGCAATGAGCAGTTCTTC
>TRBD2|17|TRBV9|-|TRBJ2-7
CASSVDGTSGSVYEQYF
TGTGCCAGCAGCGTAGATGGGACTAGCGGGAGTGTCTACGAGCAGTACTTC
>-|11|TRBV9|-|TRBJ2-1
CASSMRGEQFF
TGTGCCAGCAGCATGCGGGGTGAGCAGTTCTTC
>-|15|TRBV7-9|-|TRBJ2-7
CASSLPDTGTYEQYF
TGTGCCAGCAGCTTACCCGACACGGGGACCTACGAGCAGTACTTC
>-|16|TRBV9|once|TRBJ2-7
CASSVGPPGSTYEQYF
TGTGCCAGCAGCGTAGGGCCGCCAGGGTCGACCTACGAGCAGTACTTC
>-|13|TRBV7-7|-|TRBJ2-1
CASSLAAHNEQFF
TGTGCTAGCAGCTTAGCGGCGCACAATGAGCAGTTCTTC
>-|15|TRBV19|-|TRBJ2-1
CASSIIPREDNEQFF
TGTGCCAGTAGTATTATACCGCGGGAAGACAATGAGCAGTTCTTC
>-|15|TRBV5-3|-|TRBJ2-3
CARSFPDRRADTQYF
TGTGCCAGAAGCTTCCCCGACAGGAGGGCAGATACGCAGTATTTT
>-|16|TRBV25-1|-|TRBJ1-6
CASSELAGLDNSPLHF
TGTGCCAGCAGTGAGTTGGCGGGGTTGGATAATTCACCCCTCCACTTT
>-|13|TRBV27|-|TRBJ1-2
CASSFRGPYGYTF
TGTGCCAGCAGTTTTCGGGGCCCCTATGGCTACACCTTC